Below, 16 T cell receptor beta chains from the same sample are listed, as sequenced in a study of blood T cell repertoires in COVID-19. TCRdb's table, derived via immunoSEQ multiplex PCR, lists solely in-frame clones and lacks some. The repertoire holds about 200,000 clones, about 87% seen once, with less than 1.5% in the top ten. The material sequenced was PBMCs or T cells enriched from blood (not recorded which). The receptor source for this set is a man under 40 who had recovered from COVID-19.

This chain uses TRBV7-2 with TRBJ2-1, with 8 bases identical to TRBD2. CDR3 length: 15 residues. The J segment lost 4 bases and the V segment lost 5 bases, leaving 7 bases of the junction unmatched. Germline assignment: CDR1 SGHTA and CDR2 FQGNSA. The CDR3, as DNA: TGTGCCAGCAGCCCCACTAGCGGAGCTTACAATGAGCAGTTCTTC. It codes for CASSPTSGAYNEQFF. Full variable domain (outside the CDR3, taken from reference TRBV7-2 and TRBJ2-1): GAGVSQSPSNKVTEKGKDVELRCDPISGHTALYWYRQSLGQGLEFLIYFQGNSAPDKSGLPSDRFSAERTGGSVSTLTIQRTQQEDSAVYLCASSPTSGAYNEQFFGPGTRLTVL.

This clone was detected once. This chain links TRBV29-1 with TRBJ2-1; TRBD1 aligns across 7 bases. Looked up from germline, CDR1 is SQVTM and CDR2 is ANQGSEA. The CDR3 is 14 residues long. With 4 bases clipped from V and 0 bases from J, the junction kept 3 bases outside the gene matches. The CDR3 region is CSVVGDSSYNEQFF. The DNA for the CDR3 is TGCAGCGTTGTGGGGGACAGCTCCTACAATGAGCAGTTCTTC.

V gene TRBV4-1 combines with J gene TRBJ2-3; 12 bases line up with TRBD2. Trimming cost V 4 bases and J 2 bases; bases outside gene matches: 7. This CDR3 contains 17 residues. Germline V lookup: CDR1 MGHRA, CDR2 YSYEKL. The CDR3 nucleotides read TGCGCCAGCAGCCGAACTAGCGGGGGGACGATCACAGATACGCAGTATTTT. Translated, it gives CASSRTSGGTITDTQYF.

J is TRBJ1-6 and V is TRBV28; 8 bases agree with TRBD1. The CDR3 contains 14 residues. Germline loops: CDR1 MDHEN, CDR2 SYDVKM. Trimming at V came to 5 bases and at J to 9 bases, leaving 6 bases not matched to a gene. CDR3 in DNA: TGTGCCAGCAGTACCGGGACAGGCGGTTCACCCCTCCACTTT. Translated: CASSTGTGGSPLHF. Variable domain in full (rest from reference TRBV28 and TRBJ1-6): DVKVTQSSRYLVKRTGEKVFLECVQDMDHENMFWYRQDPGLGLRLIYFSYDVKMKEKGDIPEGYSVSREKKERFSLILESASTNQTSMYLCASSTGTGGSPLHFGNGTRLTVT.

Only one count was recorded for this clone. This sequence joins TRBV15 and TRBJ2-3; a weak D match, TRBD2 (5 bases). Germline CDR1 and CDR2: LNHNV and YYDKDF (reference sequence). V shed 1 base and J shed 0 bases, with 11 bases lying between them. This CDR3 region has 16 residues. The CDR3 loop reads CATSRGDSASTDTQYF. The CDR3 DNA follows: TGTGCCACCAGCAGAGGGGATAGCGCAAGCACAGATACGCAGTATTTT.

This clone was recorded only once. This chain connects TRBV6-5 to TRBJ2-7, with a weak D call TRBD1 (6 bases). The V gene's germline CDR1 is MNHEY and CDR2 SVGAGI. Trimming pared 2 bases from V and 0 bases from J, leaving 8 bases between. The CDR3 is 14 residues long. CDR3 coding DNA: TGTGCCAGCAGTTACGGACAGAGCTCCTACGAGCAGTACTTC. Amino acids: CASSYGQSSYEQYF.

The chain employs TRBV7-2 and TRBJ2-7, with 8 bases matching TRBD2. Unmatched junction bases numbered 8, after V lost 7 bases and J lost 3 bases. The germline V gene has CDR1 SGHTA and CDR2 FQGNSA. There are 14 residues in the CDR3. CDR3: CASTFPGGSYEQYF. In nucleotides, the CDR3 is TGTGCCAGCACCTTTCCGGGAGGGAGCTACGAGCAGTACTTC.

This clone was picked up one time. CDR3 loop: CASSIDLLEEIWANVLTF. The CDR3 nucleotides read TGTGCCAGTAGTATAGATCTCCTTGAGGAAATTTGGGCCAACGTCCTGACTTTC. The chain has TRBV19 and TRBJ2-6; no clear D gene. With 0 bases removed from V and 5 bases from J, the gap between germline ends came to 17 bases. Germline CDR1 is LNHDA and CDR2 is SQIVND (reference sequence). CDR3 length: 18 residues.

The chain recombines TRBV4-1 with TRBJ1-1; the D is unclear. Per germline, CDR1 MGHRA and CDR2 YSYEKL. The ends were cut back, 0 bases at V and 3 bases at J, with 14 bases in the middle. CDR3 length equals 16 residues. CDR3 DNA sequence: TGCGCCAGCAGCCAAGAATTTGAGGGAATGTACACTGAAGCTTTCTTT. Translated, it gives CASSQEFEGMYTEAFF.

The chain employs TRBV7-2 and TRBJ1-2; the match to TRBD1 covers 7 bases. Per the germline V gene, CDR1 is SGHTA and CDR2 is FQGNSA. This CDR3 contains 15 residues. Trimming removed 1 base from V and 3 bases from J; junction bases left unmatched: 5. The CDR3 DNA follows: TGTGCCAGCAGCTTAGGGAGGGGGCTAGACTATGGCTACACCTTC. As protein: CASSLGRGLDYGYTF.

The rearrangement links TRBV14 to TRBJ2-1; TRBD1 might be the D (7 bases). The CDR3 runs 15 residues. V was shortened by 4 bases and J by 4 bases, with 14 bases between the two germline ends. The germline CDR1 and CDR2 sequences are SGHDN and FVKESK. The CDR3 bases are TGTGCCAGCAGCCCCCGGGACAGCGGGTACAATGAGCAGTTCTTC. It codes for CASSPRDSGYNEQFF.

This chain links TRBV4-3 with TRBJ2-7; D is unresolved. The CDR3 runs 15 residues. Trimming cost V 0 bases and J 4 bases, with 13 bases left between them. Germline assignment: CDR1 LGHNA and CDR2 YSLEER. The CDR3 DNA reads as TGCGCCAGCAGCCAAGATCGGTCGGTACCGTACGAGCAGTACTTC. This sequence encodes CASSQDRSVPYEQYF.

The chain recombines TRBV29-1 with TRBJ2-1; D ambiguous. This CDR3 is 13 amino acids long. The ends were cut back, 3 bases at V and 1 base at J, with 7 bases in the middle. Germline CDR1 and CDR2: SQVTM and ANQGSEA. CDR3 nucleotide sequence: TGCAGCGTTGAGATACAATCCTACAATGAGCAGTTCTTC. Protein product: CSVEIQSYNEQFF.

This chain joins TRBV7-9 and TRBJ1-1; D is unclear. The CDR3 consists of 16 residues. CDR1 SEHNR and CDR2 FQNEAQ come from the germline V gene (reference sequence). Between the trimmed V and J ends, which lost 3 bases and 0 bases, there was a span of 14 bases. The DNA for the CDR3 is TGTGCCAGCAGCTTCGAATCTTGGCACATGAACACTGAAGCTTTCTTT. It yields the protein CASSFESWHMNTEAFF.

The V gene is TRBV29-1, the J gene TRBJ2-3; 7 nucleotides agree with TRBD2. Germline CDR1 SQVTM, CDR2 ANQGSEA. The CDR3 is made up of 15 amino acids. V gave up 5 bases and J gave up 3 bases; unmatched junction bases: 11. The CDR3 coding sequence is TGCAGCGTTCTAAAAGGCGGGAGAGGGACAGATACGCAGTATTTT. Translated: CSVLKGGRGTDTQYF.

This clone was seen a single time. The rearrangement joins TRBV3-1 (or the pseudogene TRBV3-2) to TRBJ2-5; D is perhaps TRBD2 (6 bases). This CDR3 contains 15 residues. Germline V gene lookup returns CDR1 LGHDT and CDR2 YNNKEL (reference sequence). With 4 bases removed from V and 4 bases from J, the gap between germline ends came to 16 bases. CDR3 nucleotide sequence: TGTGCCAGCAGCCTCCTCGGGGGAGGAGGAGAGACCCAGTACTTC. This codes for CASSLLGGGGETQYF.